This passage covers 9 T cell receptor beta chains from one sample sequenced in a study of shared clonotypes between healthy human individuals (dated by TCRdb to 2019 to 2021). Library construction relied on the immunoSEQ multiplex PCR assay. Drawn from immuneACCESS, this table holds only the in-frame rearrangements with V and J called that TCRdb kept. Clones are partly lost; checked studies trace under half to an unresolved V gene and leave the rest unexplained. This sample comprises a few million clones, 85% to 95% of them detected only once. The top ten constitute about 0.36% of the sample. Sequencing used naive CD4+ T cells from PBMCs. Taken with the paper, the label for cell subset or site translates to: CD45RA+ positively selected. The receptors derive from a man aged 18 to 30 in good health. Some clones in this sample may be carry-over from other donors' samples.

The chain couples TRBV5-1 to TRBJ2-7; 13 positions agree with TRBD2. With V trimmed by 3 bases and J by 6 bases, 9 bases remained unmatched. There are 16 residues in the CDR3. Per germline, CDR1 SGHRS and CDR2 YFSETQ. The CDR3 nucleotides are TGCGCCAGCAGCTGGACTAGCGGGAGTAACGGACTCGAGCAGTACTTC. It encodes CASSWTSGSNGLEQYF.

The CDR3 region is CASSIEAVTTNYGYTF. DNA of the CDR3: TGTGCCAGTAGTATAGAGGCTGTCACAACTAACTATGGCTACACCTTC. The chain recombines TRBV19 with TRBJ1-2; D is uncertain. Germline V CDR1 and CDR2: LNHDA, SQIVND (reference sequence). Between the trimmed V and J ends, which lost 0 bases and 0 bases, there was a span of 11 bases. The CDR3 covers 16 residues.

J is TRBJ1-3 and V is TRBV2; D is ambiguous. Trimming took 6 bases from V and 10 from J, leaving 25 bases between them. Germline V gene lookup returns CDR1 SNHLY and CDR2 FYNNEI. The CDR3 is 16 residues long. CDR3 residues: CASSEPARKLVFTIYF. CDR3 bases: TGTGCCAGCAGCGAGCCCGCCAGGAAACTCGTGTTTACCATATATTTT.

The chain combines TRBV2 with TRBJ1-1; D is possibly TRBD1 (5 bases). The germline gives CDR1 SNHLY, CDR2 FYNNEI. Trimming took 8 bases from V and 2 from J, leaving 15 bases between them. The CDR3 consists of 14 residues. The CDR3 DNA sequence: TGTGCCAGCCTGGGGCAGGGAAGAAACACTGAAGCTTTCTTT. Protein sequence: CASLGQGRNTEAFF.

Concerning this clone itself: The sample carries other DNA sequences with the same CDR3. This chain connects TRBV19 to TRBJ2-5, with a weak D call TRBD1 (6 bases). CDR1 and CDR2 (germline): LNHDA, SQIVND (reference sequence). This CDR3 is built from 13 residues. Trimming stripped 4 bases from V and 5 bases from J, with 11 bases between. The DNA for the CDR3 is TGTGCCAGTAGTACCAGGGGAGCGGAGACCCAGTACTTC. This encodes CASSTRGAETQYF.

The chain employs TRBV5-6 and TRBJ1-2, with 7 nucleotides matching TRBD1. V dropped 6 bases and J dropped 4; count of bases not matched to a gene: 12. The germline V gene encodes CDR1 SGHDT and CDR2 YYEEEE. CDR3 length: 15 residues. The CDR3 reads CASTKLSRQGYGYTF. The DNA of the CDR3 is TGTGCCAGCACCAAACTTTCCCGACAGGGCTATGGCTACACCTTC.

Of note for this clone: Within the sample, other DNA sequences also encode this same CDR3. The genes are TRBV7-2 and TRBJ1-1; D is unclear. Germline CDR1 reads SGHTA; CDR2 reads FQGNSA. Trimming pared 1 base from V and 1 base from J, leaving 7 bases between. The CDR3 loop spans 14 amino acids. CDR3 loop: CASSLVAGNTEAFF. The DNA for the CDR3 is TGTGCCAGCAGCTTAGTCGCGGGGAACACTGAAGCTTTCTTT.

The chain has TRBV18 and TRBJ1-2; D possibly corresponds to TRBD1 (5 bases). V lost 0 bases and J lost 4, with 9 bases in between. The CDR3 has 14 residues. From germline, CDR1 is KGHSH and CDR2 LQKENI. The CDR3 is CASSPPGDSYGYTF. The DNA for the CDR3 is TGTGCCAGCTCACCACCAGGGGACTCCTATGGCTACACCTTC.

V gene TRBV28 combines with J gene TRBJ2-7; no reliable D call. This CDR3 has 16 amino acids. Looked up from germline, CDR1 is MDHEN and CDR2 is SYDVKM. The V end was cut by 3 bases, the J end by 2 bases, with 17 bases between. The CDR3 region is CASSFWNGIKAYEQYF. In nucleotides, the CDR3 is TGTGCCAGCAGTTTCTGGAATGGCATCAAAGCCTACGAGCAGTACTTC.